The sequence of this T cell receptor (beta chain) was determined in a study of vaccination and CD4 T cells after COVID-19. Overall study context: The authors exposed cells to overlapping spike peptides derived from SARS-CoV-2, HCoV-NL63, HCoV-OC43 and HCoV-229E. Findings and limits, study-wide: Analysis of convalescent patients found that 304 of 307 vaccine-specific clones were spike mono-reactive.

Note on this clonotype: Its antigen remains unknown.

The treatment is: roughly 10-day PBMC culture with coronavirus spike peptide pools or control peptides (ViraFEST assay). The ViraFEST method relied on peptide pools to expand antigen-specific T cells, followed by TCR sequencing. CD4+ T cells that had been cultured provided DNA sequenced with the Oncomine TCR Beta short-read assay. The genomic DNA was obtained from cultured CD4+ T cells by extraction with the QIAamp micro DNA kit. TCRdb reprocessed the PCR reads with MiXCR, giving one entry per CDR3 protein. The sample consists of over 14,000 distinct CDR3 sequences, 45% to 60% of them appearing once. Germline V CDR1 and CDR2: SGDLS, YYNGEE. The CDR3 spans 12 residues. The germline V and J ends were trimmed by 4 bases and 3 bases, with 7 bases remaining between them.

Sequenced: CD4+ T cells from blood, cultured in vitro. This receptor was identified in a human donor who had recovered from COVID-19. The J gene is TRBJ2-5, the V gene TRBV9; D unclear. DNA for the CDR3: TGTGCCAGCAGCTCTAACGAAGAGACCCAGTACTTC. Protein: CASSSNEETQYF.